This TCR beta chain was captured by sequencing in a study of T cell responses to AZD1222 COVID-19 vaccine. The study, taken as a whole, reports: Donors were chiefly white British, with a greater number of females, and clonal diversity was perhaps underestimated.

Assay used: immunoSEQ multiplex PCR; TCRdb lists only in-frame clones, some missing. The table includes about 160,000 clones, roughly 90% detected once. The CDR3 runs 16 residues. CDR1 is MGHRA and CDR2 is YSYEKL in the germline V gene. Trimming cost V 4 bases and J 0 bases; bases outside gene matches: 6. Comment on this clone: Its antigen is undetermined.

This chain uses TRBV4-1 with TRBJ1-1; 9 nucleotides match TRBD1. This receptor was identified in an adult who received the AZD1222 COVID-19 vaccine. Sequencing used peripheral blood, obtained 28 days after the second AZD1222 dose. CDR3: CASSPGQGIMNTEAFF. For the CDR3, the DNA is TGCGCCAGCAGCCCGGGACAGGGAATAATGAACACTGAAGCTTTCTTT.